The clone carrying this T cell receptor beta chain was seen a handful of times. As handled by the study authors: By means of reference gene primer amplification, nucleated cell counts were estimated. TCRdb's table, derived via immunoSEQ multiplex PCR, lists solely in-frame clones and lacks some. Clone size and V and J calls were adopted from that table, with D and trimming inferred from the DNA. The data show roughly 200,000 clones, 70% to 90% seen once. The source of the sample is a study of blood T cell repertoires in COVID-19. Study in general: COVID-19 samples from acute and convalescent phases originated in the United States, Italy and Spain. From T cells, B-cell-depleted T cells, or PBMCs came the material, which was cDNA or gDNA.

Germline-derived CDR1 and CDR2 are MNHEY and SMNVEV (reference sequence). V was cut by 5 bases and J by 8 bases, with 15 bases left in between. The CDR3 extends over 14 amino acids. The chain couples TRBV27 to TRBJ1-4, with a tentative D call TRBD1 (6 bases). This TCR was recovered from an elderly woman with acute or convalescent COVID-19. Material: peripheral blood. In DNA, the CDR3 is TGTGCCAGCAGTAAACAGGGTTTAGGGGAAAAACTGTTTTTT. Encoded protein: CASSKQGLGEKLFF.